Listed below are T cell receptor beta chains from one sample, sequenced in a study of cytomegalovirus exposure and HLA in healthy donors. Assay used: immunoSEQ multiplex PCR; TCRdb lists only in-frame clones, some missing. The sample lists around 64,000 clones; 75% to 85% were seen once. Material for sequencing was PBMCs. The receptors stem from a man aged 18 to 35 in good health and CMV-seropositive. CDR3s include the opening cysteine and the closing phenylalanine or tryptophan. The order of the fields is D gene, V gene, J gene, clone size, CDR3 DNA, CDR3 protein. D genes are given only for firm matches. Only some rows state a clone size, as once, few, many or a class for expanded clones.

-	TRBV28	TRBJ1-5	-	TGTGCCAGCAGTTCACCAGGGGCCCAGCCCCAGCATTTT	CASSSPGAQPQHF
TRBD1	TRBV13	TRBJ2-1	few	TGTGCCAGCAGCTCCCGTTATGACAGGGATGAGCAGTTCTTC	CASSSRYDRDEQFF
TRBD1	TRBV2	TRBJ1-2	-	TGTGCCAGCAGTCCGGGACAGGTCTATGGCTACACCTTC	CASSPGQVYGYTF
-	TRBV20-1	TRBJ1-1	-	TGCAGTCTGTCGGACACTGAAGCTTTCTTT	CSLSDTEAFF
-	TRBV7-3	TRBJ2-5	once	TGTGCCAGCAGCCTGCAGCCCCCGGGGGTGGGAGAGACCCAGTACTTC	CASSLQPPGVGETQYF
-	TRBV11-3	TRBJ2-7	-	TGTGCCAGCAGCTTAGGAGGTAGCGAGCAGTACTTC	CASSLGGSEQYF
TRBD2	TRBV30	TRBJ2-7	-	TGTGCCTGGAGTAGTAGCGGGCCCTCCTACGAGCAGTACTTC	CAWSSSGPSYEQYF
-	TRBV30	TRBJ1-5	-	TGTGCCTGGAGTGTACGAGGAAGCCAGCCCCAGCATTTT	CAWSVRGSQPQHF
TRBD1	TRBV6-5	TRBJ2-7	-	TGTGCCAGCGGACAGGGCTCTTTTTACGAGCAGTACTTC	CASGQGSFYEQYF
-	TRBV15	TRBJ2-4	-	TGTGCCACCTCCAGGGACAAAAACATTCAGTACTTC	CATSRDKNIQYF
TRBD1	TRBV5-6	TRBJ2-5	once	TGTGCCAGCAGCTCCGCCGGACAGGCTTCGCGAGAGACCCAGTACTTC	CASSSAGQASRETQYF
TRBD1	TRBV18	TRBJ1-2	once	TGTGCCAGCTCACCCAGACAGGGTGAGGGTAACTATGGCTACACCTTC	CASSPRQGEGNYGYTF
TRBD1	TRBV10-3	TRBJ1-1	few	TGTGCCATCAGTGAGGGGACAGGGGGCGCGACTGAAGCTTTCTTT	CAISEGTGGATEAFF
TRBD2	TRBV9	TRBJ2-7	-	TGTGCCAGCAGCGTAGCTGATAGCGGGTCCTACGAGCAGTACTTC	CASSVADSGSYEQYF
-	TRBV30	TRBJ1-5	-	TGTGCCTGGAGTGGCGGGGTCAATCAGCCCCAGCATTTT	CAWSGGVNQPQHF
-	TRBV30	TRBJ1-3	-	TGTGCCTGGAGTGAGTCAGAAACCATATATTTT	CAWSESETIYF
TRBD2	TRBV13	TRBJ2-7	-	TGTGCCAGCAGCTTAGCTAGCGGGGACTCCTACGAGCAGTACTTC	CASSLASGDSYEQYF
-	TRBV7-9	TRBJ1-1	-	TGTGCCAGCAGCTTGGGGAGCACTGAAGCTTTCTTT	CASSLGSTEAFF
TRBD1	TRBV25-1	TRBJ1-4	-	TGTGCCAGCGGGGGACAGGGTAGTGTGGAAAAACTGTTTTTT	CASGGQGSVEKLFF
TRBD2	TRBV5-8	TRBJ2-1	-	TGTGCCAGCAGGTACCGGGGCCTAGCGGAGAACAATGAGCAGTTCTTC	CASRYRGLAENNEQFF
-	TRBV10-1	TRBJ2-1	-	TGCGCCAGCAGTGACCCGGGCTACAATGAGCAGTTCTTC	CASSDPGYNEQFF
-	TRBV10-2	TRBJ1-2	-	TGCGCCAGCAGCTTGACAGATTCCTATGGCTACACCTTC	CASSLTDSYGYTF
TRBD1	TRBV6-7	TRBJ2-7	-	TGTGCCAGCAGTTACAGAGGGACAGGGGCCTACGAGCAGTACTTC	CASSYRGTGAYEQYF
-	TRBV7-9	TRBJ1-2	once	TGTGCCAGCAGTCCTGGTGCGGTCTATGGCTACACCTTC	CASSPGAVYGYTF
TRBD1	TRBV6-6	TRBJ1-2	-	TGTGCCAGCACCCGCCGACAGGGGGGAAACTATGGCTACACCTTC	CASTRRQGGNYGYTF
-	TRBV12-5	TRBJ2-5	-	TGTGCTAGTGGTCCCGCGGAGGGGACCCAGTACTTC	CASGPAEGTQYF
-	TRBV5-6	TRBJ2-7	-	TGTGCCAGCAGCTTGGGGGGCTACACCTACGAGCAGTACTTC	CASSLGGYTYEQYF
TRBD1	TRBV7-9	TRBJ2-6	few	TGTGCCAGCAGCTTACGGACAGGGGGCGGCGCTGGGGCCAACGTCCTGACTTTC	CASSLRTGGGAGANVLTF
TRBD2	TRBV6-4	TRBJ2-2	few	TGTGCCAGCAGGGCTAGCGGGTTAAACACCGGGGAGCTGTTTTTT	CASRASGLNTGELFF
TRBD2	TRBV2	TRBJ2-1	-	TGTGCCAGCACTGAACCGGGACTAGCAAAGCAGTTCTTC	CASTEPGLAKQFF
-	TRBV7-2	TRBJ1-1	-	TGTGCCAGCAGCTCATCTGGGGGGTACGGGAGGACTGAAGCTTTCTTT	CASSSSGGYGRTEAFF
-	TRBV2	TRBJ2-5	-	TGTGCCAGCAGTGACGAAGCGGGTACCCAAGGGACCCAGTACTTC	CASSDEAGTQGTQYF
TRBD1	TRBV6-5	TRBJ1-5	-	TGTGCCAGCGGCCCGACAGGGGGAGATCAGCCCCAGCATTTT	CASGPTGGDQPQHF
-	TRBV7-2	TRBJ1-1	medium-sized	TGTGCCAGCAGCTTAGGGGGGGGCTGGACTGAAGCTTTCTTT	CASSLGGGWTEAFF
TRBD1	TRBV5-6	TRBJ1-2	-	TGTGCCAGCAGCCCGGACAGGGCCTATGGCTACACCTTC	CASSPDRAYGYTF
TRBD1	TRBV5-1	TRBJ2-5	-	TGCGCCAGCAAGACAGGGAAGTTGTTTGAGACCCAGTACTTC	CASKTGKLFETQYF
TRBD2	TRBV2	TRBJ2-5	-	TGTGCCAGCACTCGGGGGTTATTGGGCGGGGGATCAGGGACCCAGTACTTC	CASTRGLLGGGSGTQYF
TRBD2	TRBV6-5	TRBJ2-1	few	TGTGCCAGCAGTTACGCGGGAGGGAGGAATGAGCAGTTCTTC	CASSYAGGRNEQFF